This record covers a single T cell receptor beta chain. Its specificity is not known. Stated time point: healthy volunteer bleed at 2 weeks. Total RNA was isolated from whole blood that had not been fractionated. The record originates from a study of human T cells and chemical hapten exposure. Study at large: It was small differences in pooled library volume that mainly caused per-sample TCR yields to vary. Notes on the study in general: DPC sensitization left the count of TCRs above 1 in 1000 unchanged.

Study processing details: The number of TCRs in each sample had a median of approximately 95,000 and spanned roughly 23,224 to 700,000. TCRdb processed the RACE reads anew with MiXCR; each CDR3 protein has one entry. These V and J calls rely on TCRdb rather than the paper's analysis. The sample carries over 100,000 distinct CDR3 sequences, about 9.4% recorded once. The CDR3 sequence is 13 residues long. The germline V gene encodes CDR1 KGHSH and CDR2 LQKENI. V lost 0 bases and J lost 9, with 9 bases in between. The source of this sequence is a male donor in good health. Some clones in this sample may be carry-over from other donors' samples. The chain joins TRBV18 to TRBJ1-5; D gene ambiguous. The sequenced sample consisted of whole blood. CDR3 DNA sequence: TGTGCCAGCTCACCACCGGGATTGTGGCCCCAGCATTTT. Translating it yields CASSPPGLWPQHF.